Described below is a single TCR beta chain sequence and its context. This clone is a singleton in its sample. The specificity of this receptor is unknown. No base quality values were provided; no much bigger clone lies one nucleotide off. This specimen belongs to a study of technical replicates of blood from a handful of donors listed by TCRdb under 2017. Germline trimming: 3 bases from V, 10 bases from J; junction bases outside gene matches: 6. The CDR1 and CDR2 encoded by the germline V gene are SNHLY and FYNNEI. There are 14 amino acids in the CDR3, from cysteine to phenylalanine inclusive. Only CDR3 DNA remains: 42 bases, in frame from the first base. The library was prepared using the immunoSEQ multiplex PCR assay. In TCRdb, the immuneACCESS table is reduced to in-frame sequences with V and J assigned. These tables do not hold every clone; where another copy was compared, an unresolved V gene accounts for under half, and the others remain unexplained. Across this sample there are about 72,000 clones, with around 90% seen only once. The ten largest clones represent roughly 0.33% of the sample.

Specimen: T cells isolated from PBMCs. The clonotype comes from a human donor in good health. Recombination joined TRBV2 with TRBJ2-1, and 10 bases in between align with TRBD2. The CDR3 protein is CASSDSGRGMEQFF. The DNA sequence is TGTGCCAGCAGTGACAGCGGGAGGGGGATGGAGCAGTTCTTC.